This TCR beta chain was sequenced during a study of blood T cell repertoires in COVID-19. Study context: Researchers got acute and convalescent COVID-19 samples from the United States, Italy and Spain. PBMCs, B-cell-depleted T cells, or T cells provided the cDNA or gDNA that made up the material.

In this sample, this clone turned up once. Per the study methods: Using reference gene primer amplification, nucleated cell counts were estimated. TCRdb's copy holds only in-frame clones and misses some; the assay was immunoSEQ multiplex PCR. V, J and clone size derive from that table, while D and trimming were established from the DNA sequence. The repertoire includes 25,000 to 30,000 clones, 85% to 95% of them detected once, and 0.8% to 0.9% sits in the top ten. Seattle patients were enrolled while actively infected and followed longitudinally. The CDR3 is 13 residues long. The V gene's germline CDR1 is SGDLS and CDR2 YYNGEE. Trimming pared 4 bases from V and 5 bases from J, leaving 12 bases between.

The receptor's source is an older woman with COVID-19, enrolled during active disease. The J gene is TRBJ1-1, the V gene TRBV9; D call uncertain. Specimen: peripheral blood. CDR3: CASSSRTGTEAFF. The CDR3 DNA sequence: TGTGCCAGCAGCTCCCGGACGGGGACTGAAGCTTTCTTT.